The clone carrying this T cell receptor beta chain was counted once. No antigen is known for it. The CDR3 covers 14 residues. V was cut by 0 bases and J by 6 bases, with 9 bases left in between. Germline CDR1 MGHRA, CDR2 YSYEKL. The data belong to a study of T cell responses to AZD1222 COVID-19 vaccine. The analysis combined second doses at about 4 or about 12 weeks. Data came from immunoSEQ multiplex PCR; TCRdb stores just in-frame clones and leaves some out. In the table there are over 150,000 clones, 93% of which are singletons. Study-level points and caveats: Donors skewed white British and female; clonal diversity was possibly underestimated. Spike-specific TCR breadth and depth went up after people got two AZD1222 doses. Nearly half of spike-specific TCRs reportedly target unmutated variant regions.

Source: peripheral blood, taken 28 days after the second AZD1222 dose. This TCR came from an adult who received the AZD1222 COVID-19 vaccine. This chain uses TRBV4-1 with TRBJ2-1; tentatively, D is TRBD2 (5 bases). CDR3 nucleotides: TGCGCCAGCAGCCAAGATCGGGAAACCAATGAGCAGTTCTTC. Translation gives CASSQDRETNEQFF.